This TCR beta chain appears in the sequencing data of a study of cytomegalovirus exposure and HLA in healthy donors. Study at large: The Caucasian-associated ancestry cluster held 80% to 90% of 350 to 450 genotyped donors. Findings of the study overall: Sequencing likely caused a cluster of highly shared sequence variants. Most TCR sequences showed up rarely, but some public TCRs showed up in many donors.

Both 60 Vbeta primers and 13 Jbeta primers went into the PCR. Libraries were prepared by immunoSEQ multiplex PCR; TCRdb keeps only in-frame clonotypes and omits some of them. This table holds approximately 130,000 clones, about three quarters found once. Donors sampled were nominally healthy, though unrecorded immune exposures were likely. Turning to this clone: Its target is not known.

The origin of this receptor is a human donor in good health. Sequencing input: PBMCs.

CDR3 coding DNA: TGCGCCAGCAGCCCAACAGGGGCCGAGCAGTACTTC. It codes for CASSPTGAEQYF. The chain is built from TRBV5-1 and TRBJ2-7; 7 bases agree with TRBD1. Germline V gene data show CDR1 as SGHRS and CDR2 as YFSETQ. V was pared by 4 bases and J by 6 bases, with 4 bases of the junction left unmatched. The CDR3 is 12 residues long.